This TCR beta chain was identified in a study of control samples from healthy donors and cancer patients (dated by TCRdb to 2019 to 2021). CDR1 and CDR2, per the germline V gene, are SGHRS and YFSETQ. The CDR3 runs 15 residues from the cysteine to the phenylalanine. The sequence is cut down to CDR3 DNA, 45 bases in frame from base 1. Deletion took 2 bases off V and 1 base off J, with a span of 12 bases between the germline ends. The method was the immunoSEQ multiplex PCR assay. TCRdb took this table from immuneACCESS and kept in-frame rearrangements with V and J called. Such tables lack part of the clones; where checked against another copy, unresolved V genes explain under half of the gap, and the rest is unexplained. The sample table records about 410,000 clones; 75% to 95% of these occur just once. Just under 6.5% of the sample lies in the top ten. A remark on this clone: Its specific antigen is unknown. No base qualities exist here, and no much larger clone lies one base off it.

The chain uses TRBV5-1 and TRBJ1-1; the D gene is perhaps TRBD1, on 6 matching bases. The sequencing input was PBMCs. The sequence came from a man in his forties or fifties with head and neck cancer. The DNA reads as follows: TGCGCCAGCAGCTTAGGCGACAGGTCGAACACTGAAGCTTTCTTT. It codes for CASSLGDRSNTEAFF.